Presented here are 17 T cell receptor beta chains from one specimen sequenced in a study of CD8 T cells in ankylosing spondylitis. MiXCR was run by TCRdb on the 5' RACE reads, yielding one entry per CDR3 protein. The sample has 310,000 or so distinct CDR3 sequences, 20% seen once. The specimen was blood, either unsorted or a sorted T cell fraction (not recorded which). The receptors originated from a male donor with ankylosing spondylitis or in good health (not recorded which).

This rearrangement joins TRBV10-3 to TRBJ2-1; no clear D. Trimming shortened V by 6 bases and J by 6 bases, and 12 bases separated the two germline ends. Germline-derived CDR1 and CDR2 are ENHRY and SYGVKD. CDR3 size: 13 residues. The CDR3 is CAIRETGRNEQFF. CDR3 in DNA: TGTGCCATCAGAGAGACTGGCCGCAATGAGCAGTTCTTC.

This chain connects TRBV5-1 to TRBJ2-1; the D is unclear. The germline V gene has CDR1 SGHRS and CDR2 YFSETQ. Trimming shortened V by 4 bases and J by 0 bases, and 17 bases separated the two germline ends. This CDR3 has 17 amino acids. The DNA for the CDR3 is TGCGCCAGCAGCCCCCGCGCCAGCGATAGCTCCTACAATGAGCAGTTCTTC. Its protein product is CASSPRASDSSYNEQFF.

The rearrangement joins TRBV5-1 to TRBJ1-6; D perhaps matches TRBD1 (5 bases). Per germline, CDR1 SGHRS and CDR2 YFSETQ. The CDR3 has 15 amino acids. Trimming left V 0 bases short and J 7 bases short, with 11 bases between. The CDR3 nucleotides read TGCGCCAGCAGCTTGGACGTGGGGCCCAATTCACCCCTCCACTTT. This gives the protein CASSLDVGPNSPLHF.

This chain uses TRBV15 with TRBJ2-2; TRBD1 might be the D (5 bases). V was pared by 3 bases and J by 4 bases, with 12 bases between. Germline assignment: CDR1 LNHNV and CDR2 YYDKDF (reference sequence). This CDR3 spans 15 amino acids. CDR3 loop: CATSRGDRFTGELFF. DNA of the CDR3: TGTGCCACCAGCAGGGGCGACAGATTCACCGGGGAGCTGTTTTTT.

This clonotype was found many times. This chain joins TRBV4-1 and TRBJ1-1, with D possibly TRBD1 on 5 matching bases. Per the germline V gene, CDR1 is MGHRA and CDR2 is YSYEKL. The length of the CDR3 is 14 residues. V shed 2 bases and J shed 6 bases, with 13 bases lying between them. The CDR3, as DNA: TGCGCCAGCAGCCAACAAATAGGGGATCCTGAAGCTTTCTTT. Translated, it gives CASSQQIGDPEAFF.

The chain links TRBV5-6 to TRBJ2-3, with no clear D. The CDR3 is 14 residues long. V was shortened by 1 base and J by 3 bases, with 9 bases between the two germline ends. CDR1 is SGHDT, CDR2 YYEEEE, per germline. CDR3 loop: CASSLSLGTDTQYF. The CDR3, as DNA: TGTGCCAGCAGCTTGAGCCTAGGGACAGATACGCAGTATTTT.

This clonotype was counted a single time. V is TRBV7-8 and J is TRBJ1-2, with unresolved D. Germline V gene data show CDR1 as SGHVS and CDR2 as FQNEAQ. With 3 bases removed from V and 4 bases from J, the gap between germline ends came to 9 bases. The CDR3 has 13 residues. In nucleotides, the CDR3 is TGTGCCAGCAGCTTCGGGCCAGCCTATGGCTACACCTTC. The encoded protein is CASSFGPAYGYTF.

The CDR3 DNA is TGTGCCAGCAGAATAGAGGGGGCTTCTTCAGAAGCTTTCTTT. The encoded protein is CASRIEGASSEAFF. The chain links TRBV12-3 or TRBV12-4 to TRBJ1-1; TRBD1 agrees at 7 bases. The CDR3 is made up of 14 amino acids. The V segment lost 6 bases and the J segment 8 bases; nucleotides outside the gene matches: 12.

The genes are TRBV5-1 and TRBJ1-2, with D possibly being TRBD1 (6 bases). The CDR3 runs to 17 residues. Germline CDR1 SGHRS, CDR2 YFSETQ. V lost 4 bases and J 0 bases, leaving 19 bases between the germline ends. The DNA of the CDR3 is TGCGCCAGCAGCATGGAAGGGGGGCCGAGGCCTAACTATGGCTACACCTTC. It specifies CASSMEGGPRPNYGYTF.

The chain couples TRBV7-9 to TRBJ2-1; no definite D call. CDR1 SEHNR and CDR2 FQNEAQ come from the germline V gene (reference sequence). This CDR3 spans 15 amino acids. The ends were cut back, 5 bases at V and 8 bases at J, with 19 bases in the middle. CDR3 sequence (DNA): TGTGCCAGCAGCCGATCCCTTCGCTGGAGCCATGAGCAGTTCTTC. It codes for CASSRSLRWSHEQFF. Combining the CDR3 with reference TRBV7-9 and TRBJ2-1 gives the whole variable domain DTGVSQNPRHKITKRGQNVTFRCDPISEHNRLYWYRQTLGQGPEFLTYFQNEAQLEKSRLLSDRFSAERPKGSFSTLEIQRTEQGDSAMYLCASSRSLRWSHEQFFGPGTRLTVL.

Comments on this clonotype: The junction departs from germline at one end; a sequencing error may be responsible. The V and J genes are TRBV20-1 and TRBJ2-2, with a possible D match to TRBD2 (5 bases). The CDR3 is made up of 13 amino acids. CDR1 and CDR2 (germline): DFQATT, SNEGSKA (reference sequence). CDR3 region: CSARDPRSGVLFF. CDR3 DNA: TGCAGTGCTAGAGACCCTAGGTCCGGGGTGCTGTTTTTT.

The chain's CDR3 is CATSALDSGYTF. CDR3 nucleotide sequence: TGTGCCACCAGTGCGTTGGATTCCGGCTACACCTTC. V and J are TRBV24-1 and TRBJ1-2, with no clear D. Per germline, CDR1 KGHDR and CDR2 SFDVKD. This CDR3 is 12 amino acids long. Trimming took off 5 bases at V and 8 bases at J, with 11 bases between the two ends.

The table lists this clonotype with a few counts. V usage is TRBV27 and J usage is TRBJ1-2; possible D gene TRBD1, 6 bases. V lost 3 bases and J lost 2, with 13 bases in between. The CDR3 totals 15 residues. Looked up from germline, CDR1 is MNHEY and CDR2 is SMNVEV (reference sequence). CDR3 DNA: TGTGCCAGCAGTTTTCTAACAGGGATGAACTATGGCTACACCTTC. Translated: CASSFLTGMNYGYTF.

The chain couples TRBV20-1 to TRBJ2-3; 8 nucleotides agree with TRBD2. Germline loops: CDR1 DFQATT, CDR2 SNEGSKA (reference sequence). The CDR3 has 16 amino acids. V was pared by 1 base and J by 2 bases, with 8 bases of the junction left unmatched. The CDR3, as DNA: TGCAGTGCTAGAGTATTAGCGGGGAAAAACACAGATACGCAGTATTTT. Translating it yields CSARVLAGKNTDTQYF.

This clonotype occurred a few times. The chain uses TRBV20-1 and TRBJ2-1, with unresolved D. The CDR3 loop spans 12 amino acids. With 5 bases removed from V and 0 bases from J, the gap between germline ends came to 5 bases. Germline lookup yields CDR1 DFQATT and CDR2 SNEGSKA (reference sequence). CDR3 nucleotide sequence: TGCAGTGCTTCAAGCTCCTACAATGAGCAGTTCTTC. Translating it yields CSASSSYNEQFF.

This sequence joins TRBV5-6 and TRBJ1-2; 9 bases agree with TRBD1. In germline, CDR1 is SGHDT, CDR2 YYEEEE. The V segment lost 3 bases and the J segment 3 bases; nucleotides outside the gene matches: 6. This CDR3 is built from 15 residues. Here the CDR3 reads CASSYTGGGDYGYTF. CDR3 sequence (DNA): TGTGCCAGCAGCTATACAGGGGGCGGTGACTATGGCTACACCTTC.

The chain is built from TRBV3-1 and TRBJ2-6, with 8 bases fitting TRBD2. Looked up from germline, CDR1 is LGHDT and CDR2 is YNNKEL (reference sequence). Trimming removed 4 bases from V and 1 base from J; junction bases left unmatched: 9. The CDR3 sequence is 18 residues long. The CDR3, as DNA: TGTGCCAGCAGCCCACCGGGGGGGCTCGGGTCTGGGGCCAACGTCCTGACTTTC. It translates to CASSPPGGLGSGANVLTF.